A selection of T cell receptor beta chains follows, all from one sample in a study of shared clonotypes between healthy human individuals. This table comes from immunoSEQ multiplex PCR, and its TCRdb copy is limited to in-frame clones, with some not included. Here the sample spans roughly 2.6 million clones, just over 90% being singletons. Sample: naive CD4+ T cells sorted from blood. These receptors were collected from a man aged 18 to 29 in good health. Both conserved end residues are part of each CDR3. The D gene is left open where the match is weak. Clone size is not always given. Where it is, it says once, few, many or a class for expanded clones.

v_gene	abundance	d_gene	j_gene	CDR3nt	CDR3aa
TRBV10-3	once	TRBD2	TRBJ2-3	TGTGCCATCACCTCGGGACTACCGACGCAGTATTTT	CAITSGLPTQYF
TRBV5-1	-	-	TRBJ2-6	TGCGCCAGCAGCTCTTTAGGGGGCTCTGGGGCCAACGTCCTGACTTTC	CASSSLGGSGANVLTF
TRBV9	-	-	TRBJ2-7	TGTGCCAGCAGCGTAGCGGGAGACGCCAGGGAGCAGTACTTC	CASSVAGDAREQYF
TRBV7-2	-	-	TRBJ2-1	TGTGCCAGCAGCTTAATGTCAGTTTCCTACAATGAGCAGTTCTTC	CASSLMSVSYNEQFF
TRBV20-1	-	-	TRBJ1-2	TGCAGTGCCCCAAAAGAGGGCTACACCTTC	CSAPKEGYTF
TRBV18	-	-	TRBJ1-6	TGTGCCAGCTCACCACAGGGAAATTCACCCCTCCACTTT	CASSPQGNSPLHF
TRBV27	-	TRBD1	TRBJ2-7	TGTGCCAGCAGCTTCAGACAGGGGGGGACCTACGAGCAGTACTTC	CASSFRQGGTYEQYF
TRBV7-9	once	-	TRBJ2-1	TGTGCCAGCAGCTGGCCGGGCACTGAGCAGTTCTTC	CASSWPGTEQFF
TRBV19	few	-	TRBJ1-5	TGTGCCAGTAGTACGGGACTACTTAGCAATCAGCCCCAGCATTTT	CASSTGLLSNQPQHF
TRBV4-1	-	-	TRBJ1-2	TGCGCCAGCAGCCAAGGGAATGGGGGTGCAAACTATGGCTACACCTTC	CASSQGNGGANYGYTF